This T cell receptor beta chain derives from a study of T cells expressing NK-cell markers. From the 5' RACE reads, TCRdb lists one entry per CDR3 protein and no DNA. This sample contains fewer than 300,000 distinct CDR3 sequences. The CDR3 length is 15 residues. The germline V gene encodes CDR1 SEHNR and CDR2 FQNEAQ (reference sequence). The material sequenced was blood T cells: a sorted CD56 or NKG2C T cell subset, CD4+ or CD8+ T cells, or bulk PBMC T cells (not recorded which). The TCR was taken from a woman aged 18-70 years in good health. V and J are TRBV7-9 and TRBJ1-6; the D gene TCRdb calls, TRBD1, cannot be checked with no DNA. This CDR3 reads CASSLQGSGNSPLHF.